Shown below are 22 T cell receptor beta chains from a single sample sequenced in a study of blood T cell repertoires in COVID-19. Using immunoSEQ multiplex PCR, the repertoire was profiled, and TCRdb retains in-frame clones only, with some absent. The repertoire holds some 250,000 clones, with approximately 91% as singletons. The sample comprised peripheral blood. These receptor sequences come from a woman in her thirties with acute or convalescent COVID-19.

The chain combines TRBV11-3 with TRBJ2-5, with D perhaps TRBD1 (6 bases). Germline V lookup: CDR1 SGHNT, CDR2 YENEEA. This CDR3 comprises 16 residues. Between the trimmed V and J ends, which lost 1 base and 3 bases, there was a span of 15 bases. CDR3 residues: CASSLGSSQGEETQYF. In nucleotides, the CDR3 is TGTGCCAGCAGCTTAGGCAGCTCACAGGGCGAAGAGACCCAGTACTTC.

This chain connects TRBV12-3 or TRBV12-4 to TRBJ2-4; 10 nucleotides line up with TRBD2. The length of the CDR3 is 13 residues. The V gene end was trimmed by 10 bases and the J gene end by 4 bases; junction bases not matched to a gene: 4. CDR3 sequence: CATQTSGKNIQYF. The CDR3 nucleotides are TGTGCCACCCAGACTAGCGGGAAAAACATTCAGTACTTC.

This clone came up once. This sequence joins TRBV7-2 and TRBJ1-3, with TRBD1 identical over 7 bases. The CDR3 sequence is 16 residues long. Germline V gene sequence: CDR1 SGHTA, CDR2 FQGNSA. V lost 2 bases to trimming and J lost 4 bases; unmatched junction nucleotides: 8. The CDR3 is CASSLLRQGSGNTIYF. The CDR3, as DNA: TGTGCCAGCAGCTTACTACGACAGGGATCAGGAAACACCATATATTTT.

This clone was recorded once. The rearrangement uses TRBV5-4 and TRBJ2-2, with 9 bases that match TRBD2. Trimming cost V 3 bases and J 4 bases; bases outside gene matches: 4. Per germline, CDR1 SGHNT and CDR2 YYREEE (reference sequence). This CDR3 comprises 15 residues. CDR3 DNA sequence: TGTGCCAGCAGCTCCTTAGCGGGAGTCACCGGGGAGCTGTTTTTT. Amino acid sequence: CASSSLAGVTGELFF.

V and J are TRBV7-2 and TRBJ2-7; 8 bases are shared with TRBD2. CDR1 SGHTA and CDR2 FQGNSA come from the germline V gene. After removal of 2 bases from V and 2 bases from J, the junction contained 2 bases not matched to a gene. The CDR3 has 14 residues. In nucleotides, the CDR3 is TGTGCCAGCAGCTTACCGGGACTAGCCTACGAGCAGTACTTC. Residues: CASSLPGLAYEQYF.

The chain combines TRBV7-8 with TRBJ1-1; weak D call: TRBD1 (5 bases). The CDR3 has 17 amino acids. CDR1 is SGHVS and CDR2 is FQNEAQ in the germline V gene. Trimming took off 4 bases at V and 0 bases at J, with 18 bases between the two ends. The CDR3 bases are TGTGCCAGCAGCTGGAGCGGGCGGGGGAGCCTGAACACTGAAGCTTTCTTT. Translated, it gives CASSWSGRGSLNTEAFF.

V is TRBV6-5 and J is TRBJ2-1, with no clear D. The CDR3 length is 12 residues. Germline V gene sequence: CDR1 MNHEY, CDR2 SVGAGI. The V gene lost 5 bases and the J gene lost 10 bases, with 12 bases spanning the gap. The chain's CDR3 is CASSTPQEEQFF. The CDR3 DNA sequence: TGTGCCAGCAGTACCCCCCAAGAGGAGCAGTTCTTC.

This sequence joins TRBV20-1 and TRBJ1-4; tentative D call: TRBD1 (6 bases). CDR3 length equals 12 residues. Germline CDR1 and CDR2: DFQATT and SNEGSKA (reference sequence). The V end lost 3 bases, the J end lost 6 bases, and 8 bases lay between the germline ends. CDR3 in DNA: TGCAGTGCTAGTGGGGGCCATGAAAAACTGTTTTTT. Its protein is CSASGGHEKLFF.

The rearrangement uses TRBV4-3 and TRBJ1-1; a weak D match, TRBD1 (5 bases). V was cut by 0 bases and J by 3 bases, with 11 bases left in between. Germline values: CDR1 LGHNA, CDR2 YSLEER. The CDR3 is made up of 15 amino acids. CDR3 coding DNA: TGCGCCAGCAGCCAAGATGTGACAGAAGACACTGAAGCTTTCTTT. This sequence encodes CASSQDVTEDTEAFF.

This clone appeared a single time. The chain joins TRBV15 to TRBJ1-1; no clear D gene. CDR1 and CDR2 (germline): LNHNV, YYDKDF (reference sequence). The CDR3 is 19 amino acids. The V end was cut by 0 bases, the J end by 0 bases, with 20 bases between. The CDR3 here is CATSRDVGNVVNMNTEAFF. The CDR3 DNA follows: TGTGCCACCAGCAGAGATGTCGGGAATGTGGTTAATATGAACACTGAAGCTTTCTTT.

This chain connects TRBV19 to TRBJ2-5; TRBD1 is a possible D gene (6 bases). The V gene lost 7 bases and the J gene lost 4 bases, with 13 bases spanning the gap. CDR1 is LNHDA, CDR2 SQIVND, per germline (reference sequence). This CDR3 has 13 residues. This CDR3 is CASTNTGLETQYF. The CDR3 nucleotides read TGTGCCAGTACCAACACAGGGTTAGAGACCCAGTACTTC.

The rearrangement joins TRBV5-1 to TRBJ1-1; D possibly corresponds to TRBD1 (6 bases). CDR3 length: 15 amino acids. Germline CDR1 reads SGHRS; CDR2 reads YFSETQ. V dropped 4 bases and J dropped 1 base, with 14 bases sitting between them. CDR3 DNA: TGCGCCAGCAGCCCCGACGGGACACCGAACACTGAAGCTTTCTTT. It specifies CASSPDGTPNTEAFF.

The rearrangement joins TRBV29-1 to TRBJ1-5; 9 nucleotides line up with TRBD1. V shed 4 bases, J shed 5 bases, and the junction held 6 bases outside the gene matches. Germline V gene lookup returns CDR1 SQVTM and CDR2 ANQGSEA. This CDR3 comprises 14 residues. CDR3 amino acids: CSVAQQGADQPQHF. The DNA for the CDR3 is TGCAGCGTTGCCCAACAGGGGGCAGATCAGCCCCAGCATTTT.

The genes are TRBV6-2 or TRBV6-3 and TRBJ2-7, with 7 bases matching TRBD2. The germline gives CDR1 MNHEY, CDR2 SVGEGT. Trimming took 5 bases from V and 7 from J; bases not matched to a gene: 14. The CDR3 is made up of 15 amino acids. Here the CDR3 reads CASSPPRGDAGEQYF. Written as DNA, the CDR3 is TGTGCCAGCAGTCCCCCCCGGGGGGACGCGGGGGAGCAGTACTTC.

The CDR3 nucleotides are TGTGCCAGTAACCCAACCTCCAGTAACCCAGCCTACGAGCAGTACTTC. This translates into CASNPTSSNPAYEQYF. The chain joins TRBV19 to TRBJ2-7; no reliable D call. From germline, CDR1 is LNHDA and CDR2 SQIVND (reference sequence). The CDR3 has 16 residues. V was clipped by 7 bases and J by 2 bases, with 21 bases between them.

This clone was seen once. V gene TRBV6-2 or TRBV6-3 combines with J gene TRBJ2-7; 7 nucleotides match TRBD2. V lost 5 bases, J lost 3 bases, and 4 bases stayed unmatched. Germline values: CDR1 MNHEY, CDR2 SVGEGT. The CDR3 covers 13 residues. The CDR3 nucleotides are TGTGCCAGCAGTGGGCGGGAGAGCTACGAGCAGTACTTC. It translates to CASSGRESYEQYF.

The chain carries TRBV11-1 and TRBJ2-7; TRBD1 aligns across 10 bases. J was trimmed by 5 bases and V by 1 base; bases with no gene match: 5. This CDR3 contains 15 residues. Germline CDR1 is SGHAT and CDR2 is FQDESV (reference sequence). CDR3 nucleotide sequence: TGTGCCAGCAGCTTAGAGGGGACAGGGGTCCACGAGCAGTACTTC. Amino acid sequence: CASSLEGTGVHEQYF.

This chain uses TRBV29-1 with TRBJ2-7; 7 bases match TRBD2. The CDR3 extends over 12 amino acids. V shed 2 bases, J shed 2 bases, and the junction held 0 bases outside the gene matches. From germline, CDR1 is SQVTM and CDR2 ANQGSEA. The CDR3 bases are TGCAGCGTTGAACTAGCGGCCTACGAGCAGTACTTC. Encoded protein: CSVELAAYEQYF.

The V call is TRBV19, the J call TRBJ2-1, with D possibly TRBD2 on 6 matching bases. V gave up 3 bases and J gave up 4 bases, with 13 bases separating them. The CDR3 contains 15 residues. Germline V gene sequence: CDR1 LNHDA, CDR2 SQIVND (reference sequence). The CDR3 loop reads CASSISGGDYNEQFF. The CDR3 region has the DNA TGTGCCAGTAGTATTTCGGGCGGGGATTACAATGAGCAGTTCTTC.

The J gene is TRBJ2-5, the V gene TRBV4-1; TRBD1 matches 9 bases. Germline CDR1 is MGHRA and CDR2 is YSYEKL. With 6 bases clipped from V and 4 bases from J, the junction kept 3 bases outside the gene matches. The CDR3 loop spans 13 amino acids. The chain's CDR3 is CASRGTGRETQYF. The CDR3 coding sequence is TGCGCCAGCAGGGGGACAGGGCGAGAGACCCAGTACTTC.

The V and J genes are TRBV27 and TRBJ1-2, with a weak D call TRBD1 (6 bases). CDR3 size: 17 residues. V was clipped by 3 bases and J by 4 bases, with 21 bases between them. The V gene's germline CDR1 is MNHEY and CDR2 SMNVEV (reference sequence). CDR3 loop: CASSFRLVGGRVYGYTF. DNA of the CDR3: TGTGCCAGCAGTTTTAGGCTCGTCGGGGGGCGCGTCTATGGCTACACCTTC.

The rearrangement uses TRBV29-1 and TRBJ2-5; 7 bases match TRBD2. CDR1 and CDR2 from the germline V gene are SQVTM and ANQGSEA. V trimming: 4 bases; J trimming: 5 bases; junction bases outside the gene matches: 4. CDR3 length: 12 residues. The CDR3 sequence is CSVGGGEETQYF. Here the CDR3 DNA reads TGCAGCGTTGGTGGGGGGGAGGAGACCCAGTACTTC.